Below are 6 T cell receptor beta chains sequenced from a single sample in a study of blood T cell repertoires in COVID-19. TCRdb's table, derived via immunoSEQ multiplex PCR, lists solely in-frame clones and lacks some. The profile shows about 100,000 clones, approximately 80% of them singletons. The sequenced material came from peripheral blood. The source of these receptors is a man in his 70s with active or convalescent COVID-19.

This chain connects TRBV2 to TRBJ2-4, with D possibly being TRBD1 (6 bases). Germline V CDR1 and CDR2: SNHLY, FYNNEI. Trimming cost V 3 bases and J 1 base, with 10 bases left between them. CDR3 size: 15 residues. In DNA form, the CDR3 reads TGTGCCAGCAGTGAGATCCAGGGGGCCAAAAACATTCAGTACTTC. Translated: CASSEIQGAKNIQYF.

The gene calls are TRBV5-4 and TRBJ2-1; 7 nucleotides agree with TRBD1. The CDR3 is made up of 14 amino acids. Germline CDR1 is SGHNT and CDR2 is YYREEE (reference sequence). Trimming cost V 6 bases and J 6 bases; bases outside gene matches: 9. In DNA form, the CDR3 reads TGTGCCAGCACCCTGGGCAGGGGGAGCAATGAGCAGTTCTTC. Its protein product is CASTLGRGSNEQFF.

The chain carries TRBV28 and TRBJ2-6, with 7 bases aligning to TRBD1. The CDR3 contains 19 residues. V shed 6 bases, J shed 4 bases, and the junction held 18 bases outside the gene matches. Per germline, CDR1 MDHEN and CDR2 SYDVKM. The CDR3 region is CASRPSLGQRRRGANVLTF. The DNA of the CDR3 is TGTGCCAGCAGGCCGAGCCTGGGACAGAGGAGGCGCGGGGCCAACGTCCTGACTTTC.

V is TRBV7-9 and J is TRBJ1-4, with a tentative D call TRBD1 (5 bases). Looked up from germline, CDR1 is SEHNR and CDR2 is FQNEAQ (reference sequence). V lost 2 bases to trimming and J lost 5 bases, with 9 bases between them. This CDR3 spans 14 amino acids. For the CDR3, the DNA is TGTGCCAGCAGCTTAAATGGGGCCAATGAAAAACTGTTTTTT. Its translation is CASSLNGANEKLFF.

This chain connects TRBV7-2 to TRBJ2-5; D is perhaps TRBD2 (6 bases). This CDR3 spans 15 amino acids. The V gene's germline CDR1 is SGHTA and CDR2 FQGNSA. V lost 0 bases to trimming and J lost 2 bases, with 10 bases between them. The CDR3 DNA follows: TGTGCCAGCAGCTTAGCGGGGGGTTTTCAAGAGACCCAGTACTTC. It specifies CASSLAGGFQETQYF.

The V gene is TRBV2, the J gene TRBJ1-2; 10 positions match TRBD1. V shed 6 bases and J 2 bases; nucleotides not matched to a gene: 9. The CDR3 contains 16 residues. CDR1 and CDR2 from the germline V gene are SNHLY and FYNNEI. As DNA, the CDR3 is TGTGCCAGCAGCCCGGACAGGGGGAGTCCCAACTATGGCTACACCTTC. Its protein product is CASSPDRGSPNYGYTF.